The rows below give T cell receptor beta chains drawn from one sample of a study of regulatory T cells in long-lasting Graves disease. MiXCR, applied by TCRdb to the multiplex PCR reads, yields one record per CDR3 protein. The table has 400,000 to 500,000 distinct CDR3 sequences, 20% to 25% seen once. The source material was peripheral blood mononuclear cells (PBMCs), sampled when the disease was refractory, from a patient treated with antithyroid drugs. The origin of the receptors is a female donor with Graves disease. CDR3s include the opening cysteine and the closing phenylalanine or tryptophan. The D gene is left open where the match is weak. Rows give clone size only sometimes, using once, few, many, or a class for an expanded clone.

d_gene	abundance	v_gene	j_gene	CDR3aa	CDR3nt
-	many	TRBV5-6	TRBJ1-1	CASSLFMGQGSTEAFF	TGTGCCAGCAGCTTGTTCATGGGGCAGGGGAGCACTGAAGCTTTCTTT
TRBD1	-	TRBV7-9	TRBJ2-7	CASSTREQGVDEQYF	TGTGCCAGCTCAACACGCGAGCAGGGGGTGGACGAGCAGTACTTC
-	few	TRBV19	TRBJ2-2	CASSRDLGANTGELFF	TGTGCCAGTAGTCGTGACCTAGGCGCGAACACCGGGGAGCTGTTTTTT
TRBD2	-	TRBV30	TRBJ2-3	CAWTVSGGDTDTQYF	TGTGCCTGGACTGTTAGCGGGGGAGACACAGATACGCAGTATTTT
-	-	TRBV5-6	TRBJ2-6	CASSFRGAGANVLTF	TGTGCCAGCAGTTTTCGGGGCGCGGGGGCCAACGTCCTGACTTTC
-	few	TRBV27	TRBJ2-2	CASSPILRNTGELFF	TGTGCCAGCAGTCCCATCCTCAGGAACACCGGGGAGCTGTTTTTT
TRBD2	-	TRBV10-3	TRBJ2-1	CAIRTSGSRYNEQFF	TGTGCCATCAGGACTAGCGGGAGTCGGTACAATGAGCAGTTCTTC
-	few	TRBV4-1	TRBJ1-5	CASSLQRNQPQHF	TGCGCCAGCAGCCTTCAGCGGAATCAGCCCCAGCATTTT
TRBD2	-	TRBV15	TRBJ2-2	CATSRAVGRGAGELFF	TGTGCCACCAGCAGGGCCGTCGGGAGGGGTGCCGGGGAGCTGTTTTTT
-	many	TRBV6-5	TRBJ2-5	CASSYIVGSETQYF	TGTGCCAGCAGTTACATTGTGGGTAGTGAGACCCAGTACTTC
-	-	TRBV20-1	TRBJ1-5	CSATATRSNQPQHF	TGCAGTGCTACCGCGACCCGCAGCAATCAGCCCCAGCATTTT
TRBD1	many	TRBV6-1	TRBJ1-2	CASRDGTGNGYTF	TGTGCCAGCAGGGACGGGACAGGGAATGGCTACACCTTC
TRBD1	many	TRBV28	TRBJ1-5	CASSLGQKGQPQHF	TGTGCCAGCAGCCTGGGACAGAAAGGACAGCCCCAGCATTTT
TRBD1	-	TRBV28	TRBJ1-6	CASIPGTGKWALHF	TGTGCCAGCATCCCAGGGACAGGCAAGTGGGCCCTCCACTTT
-	many	TRBV7-2	TRBJ2-4	CASSLARQGNIQYF	TGTGCCAGCAGCTTAGCGCGCCAGGGGAACATTCAGTACTTC
-	many	TRBV20-1	TRBJ1-2	CSANNRDGLYVDYTF	TGCAGTGCAAACAACCGGGACGGATTATATGTTGACTACACCTTC
TRBD2	few	TRBV6-1	TRBJ2-7	CASSVGRLAGSYEQYF	TGTGCCAGCAGTGTGGGGAGACTAGCGGGCTCCTACGAGCAGTACTTC
-	many	TRBV28	TRBJ1-2	CASSQTYGYTF	TGTGCCAGCAGTCAGACCTATGGCTACACCTTC